The sequence of this TCR beta chain was determined in a study of blood T cell repertoires in COVID-19. The overall study: Specimens from acute and convalescent COVID-19 originated in the United States, Italy and Spain. T cells, B-cell-depleted T cells, or PBMCs provided the cDNA or gDNA that served as material.

In the original workflow: The authors estimated nucleated cell counts from reference gene primer amplification. Repertoires were generated with immunoSEQ multiplex PCR, while TCRdb's copy carries only in-frame clones and drops some. From that table come the V and J calls and clone size; the DNA was used to work out D and trimming. The sample carries under 250,000 clones, roughly 80% recorded once. The CDR3 is made up of 13 amino acids. V was cut by 7 bases and J by 1 base, with 9 bases left in between. Sequencing was done on a sample of peripheral blood. The chain is built from TRBV12-3 or TRBV12-4 and TRBJ2-3, with no clear D. This clonotype was sampled from a woman in her thirties or forties with active or convalescent COVID-19. The CDR3 region is CASTWLGTDTQYF. CDR3 nucleotides: TGTGCCAGCACCTGGCTCGGCACAGATACGCAGTATTTT.